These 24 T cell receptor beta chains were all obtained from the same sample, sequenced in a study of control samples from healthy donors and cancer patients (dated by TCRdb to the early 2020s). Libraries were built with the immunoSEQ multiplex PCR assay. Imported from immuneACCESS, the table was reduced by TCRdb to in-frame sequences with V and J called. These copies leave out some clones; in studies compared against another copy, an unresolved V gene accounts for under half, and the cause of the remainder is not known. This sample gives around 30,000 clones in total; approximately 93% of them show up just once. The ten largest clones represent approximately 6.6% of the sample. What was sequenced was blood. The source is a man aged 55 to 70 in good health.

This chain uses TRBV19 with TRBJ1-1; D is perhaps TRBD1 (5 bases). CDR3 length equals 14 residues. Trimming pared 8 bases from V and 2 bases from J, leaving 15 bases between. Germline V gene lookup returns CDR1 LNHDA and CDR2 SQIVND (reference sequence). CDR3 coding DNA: TGTGCCAGTTCAAAACAGGACGGCAACACTGAAGCTTTCTTT. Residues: CASSKQDGNTEAFF.

CDR3 residues: CATSRNRVLRGYTF. The CDR3 nucleotides read TGTGCCACCAGCAGAAATCGGGTCCTTCGGGGCTACACCTTC. The chain recombines TRBV15 with TRBJ1-2, with D hard to call. CDR3 length: 14 residues. V dropped 2 bases and J dropped 8 bases, with 15 bases sitting between them. In germline, CDR1 is LNHNV, CDR2 YYDKDF (reference sequence). The full variable domain, in which reference TRBV15 and TRBJ1-2 provide the parts outside the CDR3, is DAMVIQNPRYQVTQFGKPVTLSCSQTLNHNVMYWYQQKSSQAPKLLFHYYDKDFNNEADTPDNFQSRRPNTSFCFLDIRSPGLGDTAMYLCATSRNRVLRGYTFGSGTRLTVV.

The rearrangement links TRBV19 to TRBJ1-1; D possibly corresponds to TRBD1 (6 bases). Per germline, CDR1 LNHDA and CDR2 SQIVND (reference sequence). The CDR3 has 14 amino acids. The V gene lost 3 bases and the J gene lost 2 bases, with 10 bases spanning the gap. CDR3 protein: CASSMGADNTEAFF. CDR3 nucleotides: TGTGCCAGTAGTATGGGGGCAGACAACACTGAAGCTTTCTTT.

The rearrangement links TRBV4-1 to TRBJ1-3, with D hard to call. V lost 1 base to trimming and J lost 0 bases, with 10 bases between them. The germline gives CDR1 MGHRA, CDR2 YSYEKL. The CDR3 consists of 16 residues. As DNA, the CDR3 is TGCGCCAGCAGCCAAGGTCCGGGGAACTCTGGAAACACCATATATTTT. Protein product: CASSQGPGNSGNTIYF.

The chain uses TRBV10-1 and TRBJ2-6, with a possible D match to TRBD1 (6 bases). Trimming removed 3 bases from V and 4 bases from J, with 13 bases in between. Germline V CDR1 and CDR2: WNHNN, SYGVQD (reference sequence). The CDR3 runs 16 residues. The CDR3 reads CASSEGGYRGANVLTF. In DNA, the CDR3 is TGCGCCAGCAGTGAAGGGGGTTACCGGGGGGCCAACGTCCTGACTTTC.

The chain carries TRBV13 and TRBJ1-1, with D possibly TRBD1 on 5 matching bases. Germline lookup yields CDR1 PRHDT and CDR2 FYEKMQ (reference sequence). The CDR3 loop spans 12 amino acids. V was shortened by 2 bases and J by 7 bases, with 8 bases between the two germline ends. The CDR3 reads CASSLPQGEAFF. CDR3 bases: TGTGCCAGCAGCTTACCCCAGGGTGAAGCTTTCTTT. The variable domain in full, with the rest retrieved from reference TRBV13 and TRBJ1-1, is AAGVIQSPRHLIKEKRETATLKCYPIPRHDTVYWYQQGPGQDPQFLISFYEKMQSDKGSIPDRFSAQQFSDYHSELNMSSLELGDSALYFCASSLPQGEAFFGQGTRLTVV.

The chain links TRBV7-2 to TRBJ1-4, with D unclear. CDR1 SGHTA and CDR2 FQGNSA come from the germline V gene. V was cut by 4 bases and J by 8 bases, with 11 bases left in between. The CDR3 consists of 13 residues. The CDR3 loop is CASSSGILEKLFF. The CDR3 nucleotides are TGTGCCAGCAGCTCCGGTATTTTAGAAAAACTGTTTTTT.

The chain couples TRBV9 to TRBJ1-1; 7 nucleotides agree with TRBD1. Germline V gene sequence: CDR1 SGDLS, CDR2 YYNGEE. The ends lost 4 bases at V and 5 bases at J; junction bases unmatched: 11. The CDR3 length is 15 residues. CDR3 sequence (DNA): TGTGCCAGCAGCAGACAGGGATCCGGGGTAACTGAAGCTTTCTTT. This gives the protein CASSRQGSGVTEAFF.

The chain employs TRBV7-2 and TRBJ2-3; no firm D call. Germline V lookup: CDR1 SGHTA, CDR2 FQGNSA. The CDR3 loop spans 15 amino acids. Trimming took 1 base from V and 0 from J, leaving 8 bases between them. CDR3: CASSLGGVSTDTQYF. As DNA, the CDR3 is TGTGCCAGCAGCTTAGGCGGCGTTAGCACAGATACGCAGTATTTT.

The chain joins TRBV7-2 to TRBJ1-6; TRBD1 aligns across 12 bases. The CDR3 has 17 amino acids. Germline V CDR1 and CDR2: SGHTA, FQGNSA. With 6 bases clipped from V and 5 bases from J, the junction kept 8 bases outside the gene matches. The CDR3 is CASRGTGGAMNNSPLHF. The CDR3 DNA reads TGTGCCAGCAGAGGGACAGGGGGCGCGATGAATAATTCACCCCTCCACTTT.

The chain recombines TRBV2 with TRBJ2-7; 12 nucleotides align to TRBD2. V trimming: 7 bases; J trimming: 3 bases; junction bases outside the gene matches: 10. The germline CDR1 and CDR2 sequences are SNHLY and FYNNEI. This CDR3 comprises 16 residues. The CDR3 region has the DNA TGTGCCAGCAACCCCCCGACTAGCGGGGGCAGCTACGAGCAGTACTTC. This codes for CASNPPTSGGSYEQYF.

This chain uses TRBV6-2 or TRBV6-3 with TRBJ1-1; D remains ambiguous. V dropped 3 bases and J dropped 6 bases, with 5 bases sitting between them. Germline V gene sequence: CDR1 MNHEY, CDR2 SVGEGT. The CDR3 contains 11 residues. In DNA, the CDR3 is TGTGCCAGCAGTTATACTGCTGAAGCTTTCTTT. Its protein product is CASSYTAEAFF.

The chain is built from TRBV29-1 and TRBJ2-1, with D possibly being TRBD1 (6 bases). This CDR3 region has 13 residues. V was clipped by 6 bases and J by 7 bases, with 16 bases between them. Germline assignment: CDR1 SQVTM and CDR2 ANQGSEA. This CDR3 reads CSVLDRSRNEQFF. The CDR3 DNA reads TGCAGCGTGCTTGACAGGTCTAGGAATGAGCAGTTCTTC.

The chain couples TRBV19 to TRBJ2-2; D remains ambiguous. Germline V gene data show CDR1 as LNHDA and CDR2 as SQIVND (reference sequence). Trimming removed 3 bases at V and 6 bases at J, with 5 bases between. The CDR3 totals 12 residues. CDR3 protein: CASSIVSGELFF. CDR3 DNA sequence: TGTGCCAGTAGTATCGTCTCCGGGGAGCTGTTTTTT.

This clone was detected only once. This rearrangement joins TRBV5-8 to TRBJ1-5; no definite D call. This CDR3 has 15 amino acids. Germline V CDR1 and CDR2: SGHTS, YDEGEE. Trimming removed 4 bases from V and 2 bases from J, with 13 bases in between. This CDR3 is CASSGGNGRNQPQHF. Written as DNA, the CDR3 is TGTGCCAGCAGCGGAGGGAACGGTCGCAATCAGCCCCAGCATTTT.

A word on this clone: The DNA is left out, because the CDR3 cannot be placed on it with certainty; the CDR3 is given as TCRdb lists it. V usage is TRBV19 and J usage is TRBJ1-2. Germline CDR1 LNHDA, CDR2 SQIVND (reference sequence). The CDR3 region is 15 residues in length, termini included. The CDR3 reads CASSISGPAKDGYTF.

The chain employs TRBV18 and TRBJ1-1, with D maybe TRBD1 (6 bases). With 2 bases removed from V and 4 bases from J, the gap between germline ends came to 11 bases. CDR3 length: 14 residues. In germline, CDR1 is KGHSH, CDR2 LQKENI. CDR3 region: CASSPNGGGTEAFF. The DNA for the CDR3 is TGTGCCAGCTCACCAAATGGGGGCGGCACTGAAGCTTTCTTT.

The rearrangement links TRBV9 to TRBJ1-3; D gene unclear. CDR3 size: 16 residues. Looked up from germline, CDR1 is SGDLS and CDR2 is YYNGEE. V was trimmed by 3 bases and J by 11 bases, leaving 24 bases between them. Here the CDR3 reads CASSASREGGLPAIYF. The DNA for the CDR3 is TGTGCCAGCAGCGCTTCTCGGGAGGGAGGTCTCCCGGCCATATATTTT.

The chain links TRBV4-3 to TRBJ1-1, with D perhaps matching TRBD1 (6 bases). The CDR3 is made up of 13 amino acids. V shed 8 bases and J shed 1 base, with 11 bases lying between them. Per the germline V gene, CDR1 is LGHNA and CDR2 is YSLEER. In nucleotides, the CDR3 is TGCGCCAGCGCCCTACAGGGGAACACTGAAGCTTTCTTT. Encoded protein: CASALQGNTEAFF.

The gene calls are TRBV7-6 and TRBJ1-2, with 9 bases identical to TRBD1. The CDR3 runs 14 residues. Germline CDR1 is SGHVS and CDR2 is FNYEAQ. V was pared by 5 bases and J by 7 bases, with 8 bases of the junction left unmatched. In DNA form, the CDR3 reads TGTGCCAGCAGCGGGGGACAGGGAGAACTTGGCTACACCTTC. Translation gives CASSGGQGELGYTF.

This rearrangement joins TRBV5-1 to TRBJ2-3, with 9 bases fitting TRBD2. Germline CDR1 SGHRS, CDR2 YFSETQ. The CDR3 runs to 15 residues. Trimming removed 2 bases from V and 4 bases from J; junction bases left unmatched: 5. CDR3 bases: TGCGCCAGCAGCTTTGGCGGGGGGGGTCCAGATACGCAGTATTTT. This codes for CASSFGGGGPDTQYF.

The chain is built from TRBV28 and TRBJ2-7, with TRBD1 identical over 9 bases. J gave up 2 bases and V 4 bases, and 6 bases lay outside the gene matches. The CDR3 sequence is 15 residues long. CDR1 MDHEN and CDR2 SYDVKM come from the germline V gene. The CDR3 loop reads CASSSRDREPYEQYF. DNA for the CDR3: TGTGCCAGCAGTTCCCGGGACAGGGAACCCTACGAGCAGTACTTC.

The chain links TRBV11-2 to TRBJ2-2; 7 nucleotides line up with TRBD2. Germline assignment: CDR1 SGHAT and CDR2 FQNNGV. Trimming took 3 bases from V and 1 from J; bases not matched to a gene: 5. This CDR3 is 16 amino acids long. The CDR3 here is CASSFRDYLNTGELFF. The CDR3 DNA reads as TGTGCCAGCAGCTTTAGGGACTACCTGAACACCGGGGAGCTGTTTTTT.

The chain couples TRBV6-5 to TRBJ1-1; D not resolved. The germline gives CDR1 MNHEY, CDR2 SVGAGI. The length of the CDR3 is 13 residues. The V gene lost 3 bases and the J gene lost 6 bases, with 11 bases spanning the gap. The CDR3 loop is CASSYVRGSEAFF. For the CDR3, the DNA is TGTGCCAGCAGTTATGTCCGGGGTTCTGAAGCTTTCTTT.